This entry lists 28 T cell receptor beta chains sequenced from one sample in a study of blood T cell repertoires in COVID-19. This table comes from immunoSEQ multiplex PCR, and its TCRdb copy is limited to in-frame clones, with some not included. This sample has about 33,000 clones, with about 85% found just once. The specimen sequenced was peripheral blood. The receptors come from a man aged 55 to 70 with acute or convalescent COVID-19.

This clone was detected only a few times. The CDR3 protein is CSVQQALNTEAFF. The DNA for the CDR3 is TGCAGCGTCCAACAGGCGTTGAACACTGAAGCTTTCTTT. The gene calls are TRBV29-1 and TRBJ1-1, with a possible D match to TRBD1 (5 bases). V lost 6 bases, J lost 0 bases, and 11 bases lay in between. The germline V gene encodes CDR1 SQVTM and CDR2 ANQGSEA. The CDR3 totals 13 residues.

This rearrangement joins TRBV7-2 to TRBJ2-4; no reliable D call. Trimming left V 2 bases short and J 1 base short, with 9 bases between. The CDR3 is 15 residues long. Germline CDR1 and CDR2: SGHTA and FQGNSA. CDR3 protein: CASSLLPRAKNIQYF. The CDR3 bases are TGTGCCAGCAGCTTATTACCCCGGGCCAAAAACATTCAGTACTTC.

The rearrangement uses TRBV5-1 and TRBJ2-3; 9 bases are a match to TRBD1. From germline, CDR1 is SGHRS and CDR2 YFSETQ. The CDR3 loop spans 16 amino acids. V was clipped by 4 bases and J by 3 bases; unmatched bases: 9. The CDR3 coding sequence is TGCGCCAGCAGCGCGGCCGGGACAGGGTATACAGATACGCAGTATTTT. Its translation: CASSAAGTGYTDTQYF.

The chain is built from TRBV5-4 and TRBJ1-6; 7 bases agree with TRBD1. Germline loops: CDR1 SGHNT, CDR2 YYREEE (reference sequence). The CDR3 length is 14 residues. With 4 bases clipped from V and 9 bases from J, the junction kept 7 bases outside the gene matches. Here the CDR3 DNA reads TGTGCCAGCAGCCTGGACAGGACGGGTTCACCCCTCCACTTT. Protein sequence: CASSLDRTGSPLHF. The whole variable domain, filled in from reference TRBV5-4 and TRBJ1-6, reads ETGVTQSPTHLIKTRGQQVTLRCSSQSGHNTVSWYQQALGQGPQFIFQYYREEENGRGNFPPRFSGLQFPNYSSELNVNALELDDSALYLCASSLDRTGSPLHFGNGTRLTVT.

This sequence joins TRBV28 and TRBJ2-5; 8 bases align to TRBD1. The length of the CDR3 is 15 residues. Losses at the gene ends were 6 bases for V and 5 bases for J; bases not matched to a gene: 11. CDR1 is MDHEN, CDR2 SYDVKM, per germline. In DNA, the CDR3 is TGTGCCAGCAGGGCCAGGACAGGGCTGCAGGAGACCCAGTACTTC. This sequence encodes CASRARTGLQETQYF.

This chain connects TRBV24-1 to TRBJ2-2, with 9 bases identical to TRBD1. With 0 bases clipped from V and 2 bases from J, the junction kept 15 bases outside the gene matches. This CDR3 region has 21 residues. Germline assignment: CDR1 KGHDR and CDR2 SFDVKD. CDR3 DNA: TGTGCCACCAGTGATTTGCAATTCGGGGCAGTGGGACAGGGAAACACCGGGGAGCTGTTTTTT. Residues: CATSDLQFGAVGQGNTGELFF.

CDR3 nucleotide sequence: TGTGCCAGCAGCCAAGAAATATTAGGGCTAGCGGGTACAGATACGCAGTATTTT. It codes for CASSQEILGLAGTDTQYF. The chain joins TRBV3-1 (or the pseudogene TRBV3-2) to TRBJ2-3, with 8 positions matching TRBD2. The CDR3 has 18 residues. Germline values: CDR1 LGHDT, CDR2 YNNKEL (reference sequence). The trim removed 0 bases at V and 3 bases at J, leaving 11 bases unmatched.

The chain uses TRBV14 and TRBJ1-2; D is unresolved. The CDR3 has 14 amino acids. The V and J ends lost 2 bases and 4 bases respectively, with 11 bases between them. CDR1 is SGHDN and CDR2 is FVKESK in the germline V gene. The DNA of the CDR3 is TGTGCCAGCAGCCAATTTACAGATATCTATGGCTACACCTTC. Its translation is CASSQFTDIYGYTF.

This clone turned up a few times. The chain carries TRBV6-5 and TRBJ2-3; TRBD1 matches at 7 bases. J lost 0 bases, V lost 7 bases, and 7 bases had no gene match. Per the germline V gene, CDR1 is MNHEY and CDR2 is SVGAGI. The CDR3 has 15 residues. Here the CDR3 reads CASNRQGPSTDTQYF. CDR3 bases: TGTGCCAGCAATCGACAGGGCCCTAGCACAGATACGCAGTATTTT.

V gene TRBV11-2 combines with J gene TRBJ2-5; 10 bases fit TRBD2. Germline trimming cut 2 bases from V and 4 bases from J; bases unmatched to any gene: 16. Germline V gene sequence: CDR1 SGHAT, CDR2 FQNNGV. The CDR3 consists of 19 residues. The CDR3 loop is CASSLNGLAGGRWGETQYF. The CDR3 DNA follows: TGTGCCAGCAGCTTAAACGGGTTAGCGGGAGGACGATGGGGAGAGACCCAGTACTTC.

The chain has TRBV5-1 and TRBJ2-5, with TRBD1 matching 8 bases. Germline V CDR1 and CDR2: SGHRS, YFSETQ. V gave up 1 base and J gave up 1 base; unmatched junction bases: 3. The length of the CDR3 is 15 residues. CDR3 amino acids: CASSLLGQAQETQYF. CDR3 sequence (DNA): TGCGCCAGCAGCTTGTTGGGACAGGCCCAAGAGACCCAGTACTTC.

The CDR3 bases are TGTGCCAGCAGCCCAGGGACAAGGAAAGAGACCCAGTACTTC. Translation: CASSPGTRKETQYF. The chain carries TRBV4-2 and TRBJ2-5; tentative D call: TRBD1 (6 bases). This CDR3 spans 14 amino acids. Germline assignment: CDR1 LGHNA and CDR2 YNFKEQ. V was clipped by 4 bases and J by 3 bases, with 12 bases between them.

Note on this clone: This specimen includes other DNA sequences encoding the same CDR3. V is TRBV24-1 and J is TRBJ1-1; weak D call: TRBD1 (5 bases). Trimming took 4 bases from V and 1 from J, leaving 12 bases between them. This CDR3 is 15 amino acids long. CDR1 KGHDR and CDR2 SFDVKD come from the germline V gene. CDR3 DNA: TGTGCCACCAGTGACTCCCGAAGGGGGAACACTGAAGCTTTCTTT. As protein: CATSDSRRGNTEAFF.

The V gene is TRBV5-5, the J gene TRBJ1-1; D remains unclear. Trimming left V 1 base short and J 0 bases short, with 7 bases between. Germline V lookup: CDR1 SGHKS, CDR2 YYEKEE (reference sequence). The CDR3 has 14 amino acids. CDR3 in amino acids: CASSLWAVNTEAFF. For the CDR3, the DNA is TGTGCCAGCAGCTTGTGGGCAGTGAACACTGAAGCTTTCTTT.

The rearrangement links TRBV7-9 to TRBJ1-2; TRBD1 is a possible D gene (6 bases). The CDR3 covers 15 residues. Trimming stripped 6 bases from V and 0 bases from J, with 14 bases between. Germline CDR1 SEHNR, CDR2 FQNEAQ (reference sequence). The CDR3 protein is CASRGSQGANYGYTF. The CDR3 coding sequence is TGTGCCAGCAGAGGATCACAGGGCGCTAACTATGGCTACACCTTC.

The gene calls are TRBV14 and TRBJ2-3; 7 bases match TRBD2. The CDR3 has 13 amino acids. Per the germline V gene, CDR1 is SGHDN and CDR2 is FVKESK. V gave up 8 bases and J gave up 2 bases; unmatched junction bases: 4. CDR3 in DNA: TGTGCCAGCGGGACTACGCACACAGATACGCAGTATTTT. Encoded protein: CASGTTHTDTQYF.

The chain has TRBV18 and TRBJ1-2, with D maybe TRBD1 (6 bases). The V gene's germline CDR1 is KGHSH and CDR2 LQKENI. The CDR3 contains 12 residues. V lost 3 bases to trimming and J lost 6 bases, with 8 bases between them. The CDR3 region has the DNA TGTGCCAGCTCACCCCGACAGGATGGCTACACCTTC. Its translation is CASSPRQDGYTF.

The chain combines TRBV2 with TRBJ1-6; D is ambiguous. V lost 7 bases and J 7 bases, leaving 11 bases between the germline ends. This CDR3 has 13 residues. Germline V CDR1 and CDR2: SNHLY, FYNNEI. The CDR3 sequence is CASIGEINSPLHF. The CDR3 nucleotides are TGTGCCAGCATTGGGGAGATCAATTCACCCCTCCACTTT.

CDR3 sequence (DNA): TGTGCCAGCAGCTTATGGGGGTTCCGCGGGGCCGGGGAGCTGTTTTTT. This codes for CASSLWGFRGAGELFF. The chain carries TRBV7-2 and TRBJ2-2, with D maybe TRBD2 (6 bases). The germline V and J ends were trimmed by 2 bases and 6 bases, with 16 bases remaining between them. This CDR3 comprises 16 residues. CDR1 SGHTA and CDR2 FQGNSA come from the germline V gene.

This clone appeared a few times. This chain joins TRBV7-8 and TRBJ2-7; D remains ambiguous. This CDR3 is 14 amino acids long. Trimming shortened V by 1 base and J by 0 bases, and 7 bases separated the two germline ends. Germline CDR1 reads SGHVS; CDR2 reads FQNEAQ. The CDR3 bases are TGTGCCAGCAGCTTAGGACGGAGCTCCTACGAGCAGTACGTC. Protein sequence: CASSLGRSSYEQYV.

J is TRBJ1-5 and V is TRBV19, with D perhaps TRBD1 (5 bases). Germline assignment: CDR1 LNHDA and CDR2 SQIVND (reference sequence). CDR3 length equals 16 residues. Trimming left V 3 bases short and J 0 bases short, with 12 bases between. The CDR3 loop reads CASSMGHLYSNQPQHF. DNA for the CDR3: TGTGCCAGTAGTATGGGGCATTTATATAGCAATCAGCCCCAGCATTTT.

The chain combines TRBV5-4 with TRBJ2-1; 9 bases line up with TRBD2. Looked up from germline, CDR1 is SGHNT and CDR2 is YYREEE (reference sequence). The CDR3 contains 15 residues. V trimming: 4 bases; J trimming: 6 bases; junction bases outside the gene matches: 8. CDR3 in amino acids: CASSLKREALNEQFF. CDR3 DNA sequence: TGTGCCAGCAGCCTCAAGCGGGAGGCCCTCAATGAGCAGTTCTTC. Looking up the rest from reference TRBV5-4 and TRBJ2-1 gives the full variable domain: ETGVTQSPTHLIKTRGQQVTLRCSSQSGHNTVSWYQQALGQGPQFIFQYYREEENGRGNFPPRFSGLQFPNYSSELNVNALELDDSALYLCASSLKREALNEQFFGPGTRLTVL.

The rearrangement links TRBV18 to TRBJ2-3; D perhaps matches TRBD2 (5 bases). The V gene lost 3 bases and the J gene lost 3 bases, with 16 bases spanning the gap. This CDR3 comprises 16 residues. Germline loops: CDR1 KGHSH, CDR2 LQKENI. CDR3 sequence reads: CASSPRVGRETDTQYF. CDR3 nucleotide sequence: TGTGCCAGCTCACCGAGGGTTGGGCGAGAGACAGATACGCAGTATTTT.

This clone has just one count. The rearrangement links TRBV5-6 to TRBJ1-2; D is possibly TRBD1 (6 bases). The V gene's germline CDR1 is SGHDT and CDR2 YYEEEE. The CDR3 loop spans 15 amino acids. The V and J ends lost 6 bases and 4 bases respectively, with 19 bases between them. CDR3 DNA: TGTGCCAGCAAGCTTGTCGAGGACAGAATCTATGGCTACACCTTC. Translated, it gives CASKLVEDRIYGYTF.

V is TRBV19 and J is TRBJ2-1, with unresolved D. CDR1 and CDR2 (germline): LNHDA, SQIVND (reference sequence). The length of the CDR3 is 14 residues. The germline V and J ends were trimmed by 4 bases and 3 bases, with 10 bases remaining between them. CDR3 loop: CASSTRGGYNEQFF. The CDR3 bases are TGTGCCAGTAGTACTAGAGGTGGCTACAATGAGCAGTTCTTC.

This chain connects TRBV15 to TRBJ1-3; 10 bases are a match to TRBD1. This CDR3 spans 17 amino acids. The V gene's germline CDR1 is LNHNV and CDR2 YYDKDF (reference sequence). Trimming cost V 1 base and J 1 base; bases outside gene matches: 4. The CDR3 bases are TGTGCCACCAGCAGAGCCGGGACAGGGGTATCTGGAAACACCATATATTTT. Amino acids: CATSRAGTGVSGNTIYF.

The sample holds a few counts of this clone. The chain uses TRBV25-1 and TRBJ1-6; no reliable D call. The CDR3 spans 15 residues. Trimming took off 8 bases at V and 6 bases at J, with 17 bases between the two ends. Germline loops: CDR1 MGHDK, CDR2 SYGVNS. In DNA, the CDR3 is TGTGCCAGCCGGGAGGGAGCCAGAGGTAATTCACCCCTCCACTTT. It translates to CASREGARGNSPLHF. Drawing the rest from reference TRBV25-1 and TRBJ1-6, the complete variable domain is EADIYQTPRYLVIGTGKKITLECSQTMGHDKMYWYQQDPGMELHLIHYSYGVNSTEKGDLSSESTVSRIRTEHFPLTLESARPSHTSQYLCASREGARGNSPLHFGNGTRLTVT.

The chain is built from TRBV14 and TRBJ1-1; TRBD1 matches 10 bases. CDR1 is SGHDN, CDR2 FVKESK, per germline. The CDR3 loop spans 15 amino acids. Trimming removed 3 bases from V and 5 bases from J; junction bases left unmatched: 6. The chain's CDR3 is CASSHIGQGDTEAFF. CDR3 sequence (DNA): TGTGCCAGCAGCCACATTGGACAGGGGGATACTGAAGCTTTCTTT.